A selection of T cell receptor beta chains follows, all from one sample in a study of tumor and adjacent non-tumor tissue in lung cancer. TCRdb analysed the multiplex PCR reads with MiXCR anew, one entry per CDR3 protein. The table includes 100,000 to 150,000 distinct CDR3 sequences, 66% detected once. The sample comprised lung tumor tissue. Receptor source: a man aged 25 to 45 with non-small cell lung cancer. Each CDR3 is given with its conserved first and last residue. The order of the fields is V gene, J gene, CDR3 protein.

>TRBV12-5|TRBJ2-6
CASGLTSPSGANVLTF
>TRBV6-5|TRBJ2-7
CASSLKPPGQGAHEQYF
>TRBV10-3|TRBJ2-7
CPISVSGVFSYEQYF
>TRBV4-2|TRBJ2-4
CARSQVTGPENIQYF
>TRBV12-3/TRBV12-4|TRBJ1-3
CGSCCPLGSSGNTIYF
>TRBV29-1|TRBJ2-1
CSVKNRAGYNEQVF
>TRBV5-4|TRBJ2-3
CAGSLRREGADTQYF
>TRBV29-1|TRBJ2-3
CSVGRGSTDTQYF
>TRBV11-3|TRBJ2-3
CTSSAVARGPVDTQYF
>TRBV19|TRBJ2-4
CASSPSMRLAKNIQYF
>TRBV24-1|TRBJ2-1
CATRDPRRHSAYNEQFF
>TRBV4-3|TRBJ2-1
CASSQQFGTPSPYNEQFF
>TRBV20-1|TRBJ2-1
CNAKTSGDNEQFF
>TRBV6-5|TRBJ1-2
CASSQDRVYGYTF
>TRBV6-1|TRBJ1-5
CASSEYVNEPHHF
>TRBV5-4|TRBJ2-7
CASSLESGSFYEQYF